A single sample is the source of the 18 T cell receptor beta chains below, sequenced in a study of CD4+ T cells in melanoma. Clones were read by immunoSEQ multiplex PCR, and TCRdb kept only the in-frame ones, dropping some. The table includes approximately 110,000 clones, around 93% detected once. The sequenced sample consisted of peripheral blood. These receptors were collected from a human donor with melanoma.

The chain uses TRBV11-2 and TRBJ1-4, with D tentatively TRBD1 (5 bases). CDR3 length equals 13 residues. V lost 5 bases and J lost 4, with 8 bases in between. The germline CDR1 and CDR2 sequences are SGHAT and FQNNGV. CDR3 sequence reads: CASSAGFNEKLFF. CDR3 nucleotides: TGTGCCAGCAGCGCAGGGTTTAATGAAAAACTGTTTTTT.

The chain employs TRBV15 and TRBJ2-3; weak D call: TRBD2 (6 bases). The CDR3 is made up of 15 amino acids. V gave up 0 bases and J gave up 6 bases, with 13 bases separating them. Germline CDR1 LNHNV, CDR2 YYDKDF (reference sequence). The CDR3 spells CATSREGRLGDTQYF. The CDR3 bases are TGTGCCACCAGCAGAGAGGGGCGACTAGGCGATACGCAGTATTTT.

The gene calls are TRBV7-9 and TRBJ2-2; 10 positions agree with TRBD2. Germline CDR1 reads SEHNR; CDR2 reads FQNEAQ (reference sequence). This CDR3 region has 15 residues. V was pared by 5 bases and J by 6 bases, with 6 bases of the junction left unmatched. This CDR3 is CASSPSGGAPGELFF. The CDR3 region has the DNA TGTGCCAGCAGCCCCAGCGGGGGGGCCCCCGGGGAGCTGTTTTTT.

The chain combines TRBV7-7 with TRBJ2-2; D might be TRBD1 (5 bases). The V end lost 2 bases, the J end lost 0 bases, and 10 bases lay between the germline ends. This CDR3 has 16 amino acids. In germline, CDR1 is SSHAT, CDR2 FNYEAQ (reference sequence). CDR3 in DNA: TGTGCCAGCAGCTTATCCCGACAGTCGAACACCGGGGAGCTGTTTTTT. This codes for CASSLSRQSNTGELFF.

This clone appeared a few times. The rearrangement joins TRBV7-2 to TRBJ1-1; TRBD1 might be the D (6 bases). This CDR3 has 13 residues. The V gene's germline CDR1 is SGHTA and CDR2 FQGNSA. Trimming removed 2 bases from V and 3 bases from J, with 7 bases in between. The CDR3 DNA reads as TGTGCCAGCAGCTTAACAGGGTACACTGAAGCTTTCTTT. Protein product: CASSLTGYTEAFF.

The chain is built from TRBV27 and TRBJ2-3; D is unclear. This CDR3 comprises 17 residues. Germline CDR1 is MNHEY and CDR2 is SMNVEV (reference sequence). The V gene lost 8 bases and the J gene lost 0 bases, with 21 bases spanning the gap. The CDR3 DNA reads TGTGCCAGCTTCTCCCCCTCGGACCCCGCTAGCACAGATACGCAGTATTTT. Its translation: CASFSPSDPASTDTQYF.

V usage is TRBV5-1 and J usage is TRBJ2-1; 11 nucleotides agree with TRBD2. Trimming cost V 1 base and J 6 bases; bases outside gene matches: 6. CDR1 is SGHRS, CDR2 YFSETQ, per germline. This CDR3 comprises 16 residues. The CDR3 coding sequence is TGCGCCAGCAGCTTGTGGGGGACTAGCGGTGCCAATGAGCAGTTCTTC. It is translated as CASSLWGTSGANEQFF.

The rearrangement uses TRBV7-8 and TRBJ1-5; TRBD1 might be the D (6 bases). V lost 5 bases, J lost 4 bases, and 9 bases lay in between. The CDR3 is 13 amino acids. CDR1 is SGHVS and CDR2 is FQNEAQ in the germline V gene. The CDR3: CASSTDRNQPQHF. The CDR3 DNA reads as TGTGCCAGCAGCACCGACAGGAATCAGCCCCAGCATTTT. Full variable domain (missing parts from reference TRBV7-8 and TRBJ1-5): GAGVSQSPRYKVAKRGQDVALRCDPISGHVSLFWYQQALGQGPEFLTYFQNEAQLDKSGLPSDRFFAERPEGSVSTLKIQRTQQEDSAVYLCASSTDRNQPQHFGDGTRLSIL.

On this clone itself: One junction end does not reproduce the germline sequence, and a read error may be involved. V and J are TRBV7-9 and TRBJ1-2; 8 positions match TRBD1. CDR3 length: 13 amino acids. Germline V CDR1 and CDR2: SEHNR, FQNEAQ (reference sequence). For the CDR3, the DNA is TGTGCCAGCTGCAGAACCGTGGGACAGGAACCGATCTTC. Translating gives CASCRTVGQEPIF.

This chain uses TRBV15 with TRBJ2-3; 7 bases are a match to TRBD2. The V gene's germline CDR1 is LNHNV and CDR2 YYDKDF (reference sequence). The CDR3 totals 14 residues. After removal of 5 bases from V and 3 bases from J, the junction contained 5 bases not matched to a gene. The CDR3 protein is CATSPRLATDTQYF. CDR3 DNA sequence: TGTGCCACCAGCCCGCGACTAGCAACAGATACGCAGTATTTT. Combining the CDR3 with reference TRBV15 and TRBJ2-3 gives the whole variable domain DAMVIQNPRYQVTQFGKPVTLSCSQTLNHNVMYWYQQKSSQAPKLLFHYYDKDFNNEADTPDNFQSRRPNTSFCFLDIRSPGLGDTAMYLCATSPRLATDTQYFGPGTRLTVL.

CDR3 protein: CASSLTSGAYQETQYF. Written as DNA, the CDR3 is TGTGCCAGCAGTTTAACTAGCGGGGCCTACCAAGAGACCCAGTACTTC. The rearrangement links TRBV27 to TRBJ2-5; TRBD2 agrees at 10 bases. The germline gives CDR1 MNHEY, CDR2 SMNVEV (reference sequence). The V segment lost 2 bases and the J segment 0 bases; nucleotides outside the gene matches: 3. CDR3 length: 16 residues.

The chain links TRBV10-3 to TRBJ1-2; no firm D call. Germline lookup yields CDR1 ENHRY and CDR2 SYGVKD. Trimming pared 0 bases from V and 4 bases from J, leaving 9 bases between. The CDR3 loop spans 14 amino acids. CDR3 residues: CAISESGQVYGYTF. The CDR3 nucleotides are TGTGCCATCAGTGAGTCTGGGCAGGTCTATGGCTACACCTTC.

The chain has TRBV6-6 and TRBJ1-5; possible D gene TRBD1, 5 bases. The V and J ends lost 8 bases and 3 bases respectively, with 20 bases between them. The CDR3 runs 16 residues. The germline V gene has CDR1 MNHNY and CDR2 SVGAGI (reference sequence). The chain's CDR3 is CASSQLGPIHNQPQHF. Here the CDR3 DNA reads TGTGCCAGCTCACAGTTGGGGCCCATTCACAATCAGCCCCAGCATTTT.

The chain carries TRBV11-3 and TRBJ2-1, with D hard to call. This CDR3 is 13 amino acids long. CDR1 and CDR2 from the germline V gene are SGHNT and YENEEA. The V gene lost 3 bases and the J gene lost 5 bases, with 8 bases spanning the gap. CDR3 loop: CASSFYRDNEQFF. The CDR3, as DNA: TGTGCCAGCAGCTTCTATCGGGACAATGAGCAGTTCTTC.

The genes are TRBV28 and TRBJ1-2, with D tentatively TRBD1 (6 bases). CDR1 and CDR2 from the germline V gene are MDHEN and SYDVKM. The V and J ends lost 5 bases and 3 bases respectively, with 16 bases between them. This CDR3 contains 15 residues. The CDR3 bases are TGTGCCAGCAGTCCCCTACAGGGATCATACTATGGCTACACCTTC. Translating gives CASSPLQGSYYGYTF.

This chain uses TRBV19 with TRBJ2-2, with 9 positions matching TRBD1. V dropped 6 bases and J dropped 3; count of bases not matched to a gene: 5. This CDR3 is 15 amino acids long. Germline CDR1 is LNHDA and CDR2 is SQIVND (reference sequence). In nucleotides, the CDR3 is TGTGCCAGTAGCACCGGGACAGGGTACACCGGGGAGCTGTTTTTT. This sequence encodes CASSTGTGYTGELFF.

The V call is TRBV27, the J call TRBJ1-4, with D unresolved. Per the germline V gene, CDR1 is MNHEY and CDR2 is SMNVEV (reference sequence). Deletions cut 3 bases from V and 6 bases from J, with 8 bases between. CDR3 size: 13 residues. CDR3 nucleotide sequence: TGTGCCAGCAGTTTCGGAAGAGATGAAAAACTGTTTTTT. Protein sequence: CASSFGRDEKLFF.

The gene calls are TRBV7-2 and TRBJ1-1; TRBD1 matches at 7 bases. V shed 5 bases, J shed 2 bases, and the junction held 2 bases outside the gene matches. Per the germline V gene, CDR1 is SGHTA and CDR2 is FQGNSA. This CDR3 spans 13 amino acids. CDR3: CASSRDSNTEAFF. CDR3 coding DNA: TGTGCCAGCAGCCGGGACAGCAACACTGAAGCTTTCTTT.